This is a list of T cell receptor beta chains from one sample in a study of cytomegalovirus exposure and HLA in healthy donors. Sequenced by immunoSEQ multiplex PCR; TCRdb stores in-frame clones only, minus some. This table holds 140,000 to 150,000 clones, approximately 82% found once. Sequenced: PBMCs. These receptors originate from a woman aged 60-75 years in good health and CMV-seropositive. CDR3s include the opening cysteine and the closing phenylalanine or tryptophan. The D gene is left open where the match is weak. Some rows mark clone size as missing; the rest say once, few, many or name a class of expanded clone.

clone size	D gene	J gene	V gene	CDR3 protein	CDR3 DNA
NA	NA	TRBJ1-5	TRBV27	CASSRGGSNQPQHF	TGTGCCAGCAGCCGTGGGGGGAGCAATCAGCCCCAGCATTTT
NA	NA	TRBJ2-2	TRBV29-1	CSVIAANTGELFF	TGCAGCGTGATAGCGGCCAACACCGGGGAGCTGTTTTTT
few	NA	TRBJ1-2	TRBV7-9	CASSSRFSFGYTF	TGTGCCAGCAGTTCAAGGTTTAGCTTTGGCTACACCTTC
NA	TRBD2	TRBJ2-3	TRBV15	CATSREGSGRFNTQYF	TGTGCCACCAGCAGAGAGGGTAGCGGGAGGTTTAATACGCAGTATTTT
NA	TRBD1	TRBJ1-2	TRBV6-5	CASSFLTGEHGYTF	TGTGCCAGCAGCTTCCTGACAGGGGAGCATGGCTACACCTTC
NA	NA	TRBJ2-7	TRBV7-9	CASSPQGGNYEQYF	TGTGCCAGCAGCCCCCAAGGGGGAAACTACGAGCAGTACTTC
NA	NA	TRBJ2-7	TRBV27	CASSLNIRSYEQYF	TGTGCCAGCAGTTTAAACATACGCTCCTACGAGCAGTACTTC
NA	NA	TRBJ2-2	TRBV7-2	CASSSSPPLSGELFF	TGTGCCAGCAGCAGCTCCCCCCCACTTTCGGGGGAGCTGTTTTTT
NA	NA	TRBJ1-5	TRBV19	CASRGRVSNQPQHF	TGTGCCAGTAGGGGCAGGGTCAGCAATCAGCCCCAGCATTTT
few	NA	TRBJ1-5	TRBV7-3	CASSLREGGGPQHF	TGTGCCAGCAGCTTAAGGGAGGGCGGGGGGCCCCAGCATTTT
NA	NA	TRBJ1-5	TRBV30	CAWTGQRGIIGQPQHF	TGTGCCTGGACAGGTCAGCGGGGGATTATCGGCCAGCCCCAGCATTTT
few	NA	TRBJ2-3	TRBV5-1	CASSLAGTDTQYF	TGCGCCAGCAGCTTGGCTGGCACAGATACGCAGTATTTT
NA	NA	TRBJ2-5	TRBV7-2	CASSLVARGETQYF	TGTGCCAGCAGCTTAGTAGCCAGGGGAGAGACCCAGTACTTC
once	NA	TRBJ2-3	TRBV7-9	CASSRSADTQYF	TGTGCCAGCAGCAGAAGCGCAGATACGCAGTATTTT
few	NA	TRBJ2-5	TRBV7-2	CASSLIGNRETQYF	TGTGCCAGCAGCTTAATCGGGAATAGAGAGACCCAGTACTTC
NA	NA	TRBJ1-1	TRBV27	CASSLSKQVPNTEAFF	TGTGCCAGCAGTTTGTCCAAACAGGTCCCGAACACTGAAGCTTTCTTT
NA	TRBD1	TRBJ1-5	TRBV25-1	CASSEEDRGYQPQHF	TGTGCCAGCAGTGAAGAGGACAGGGGGTACCAGCCCCAGCATTTT
NA	NA	TRBJ1-1	TRBV5-1	CASSQTANTEAFF	TGCGCCAGCAGCCAGACAGCGAACACTGAAGCTTTCTTT
once	TRBD2	TRBJ2-7	TRBV27	CASSLAGGNYEQYF	TGTGCCAGCAGTTTAGCGGGGGGGAACTACGAGCAGTACTTC
NA	TRBD2	TRBJ2-7	TRBV14	CASSQGREFNEQYF	TGTGCCAGCAGCCAAGGGCGGGAGTTCAACGAGCAGTACTTC
NA	TRBD2	TRBJ2-7	TRBV27	CASSLGAGGDYEQYF	TGTGCCAGCAGTTTAGGGGCGGGAGGGGACTACGAGCAGTACTTC
NA	NA	TRBJ2-6	TRBV27	CASRPRGGPLSGANVLTF	TGTGCCAGCAGGCCAAGGGGGGGGCCCCTCTCTGGGGCCAACGTCCTGACTTTC
NA	TRBD2	TRBJ2-7	TRBV7-9	CSSSFSGTIFF	TGTTCCAGCAGCTTTAGCGGGACAATTTTCTTC
once	TRBD1	TRBJ2-7	TRBV4-1	CASSLGQLDYEQYF	TGCGCCAGCAGCCTGGGACAGTTGGACTACGAGCAGTACTTC
few	NA	TRBJ1-1	TRBV11-1	CASSFGIQNTEAFF	TGTGCCAGCAGCTTTGGCATCCAGAACACTGAAGCTTTCTTT
NA	NA	TRBJ2-3	TRBV19	CASSTQASTDTQYF	TGTGCCAGTAGTACGCAGGCGAGCACAGATACGCAGTATTTT
NA	TRBD2	TRBJ2-1	TRBV7-9	CASSISGRGPHEQFF	TGTGCCAGCAGCATTAGCGGGAGGGGCCCGCATGAGCAGTTCTTC
NA	NA	TRBJ2-7	TRBV6-1	CASRRGGEQYF	TGTGCCAGCCGCAGGGGTGGGGAGCAGTACTTC
NA	NA	TRBJ2-2	TRBV5-1	CANKRDINTGELFF	TGCGCCAACAAAAGGGACATTAACACCGGGGAGCTGTTTTTT
once	TRBD1	TRBJ2-6	TRBV28	CASSLGLGTAGANVLTF	TGTGCCAGCAGTTTAGGCCTAGGGACAGCCGGGGCCAACGTCCTGACTTTC
NA	NA	TRBJ1-1	TRBV4-3	CASSQGGVPHTEAFF	TGCGCCAGCAGCCAAGGGGGAGTCCCTCACACTGAAGCTTTCTTT
NA	NA	TRBJ2-7	TRBV29-1	CSVQPSSGVSEQYF	TGCAGCGTCCAGCCATCCTCGGGGGTATCCGAGCAGTACTTC
NA	NA	TRBJ2-7	TRBV15	CATSRAPTYEQYF	TGTGCCACCAGCAGAGCCCCAACCTACGAGCAGTACTTC
NA	NA	TRBJ2-7	TRBV5-6	CASSLVETSSYEQYF	TGTGCCAGCAGCTTGGTCGAGACTAGTAGCTACGAGCAGTACTTC
NA	NA	TRBJ2-1	TRBV30	CAWRRGPNNEQFF	TGTGCCTGGAGACGAGGGCCCAACAATGAGCAGTTCTTC
NA	TRBD1	TRBJ1-5	TRBV28	CASSVQGQYSNQPQHF	TGTGCCAGTTCGGTGCAGGGACAGTATAGCAATCAGCCCCAGCATTTT
once	TRBD2	TRBJ2-2	TRBV7-3	CASSLVAGGRFTGELFF	TGTGCCAGCAGCTTAGTAGCGGGAGGCCGATTCACCGGGGAGCTGTTTTTT
NA	NA	TRBJ2-3	TRBV5-1	CASSLVGNPPGDTQYF	TGCGCCAGCAGCTTGGTCGGTAACCCACCAGGGGATACGCAGTATTTT